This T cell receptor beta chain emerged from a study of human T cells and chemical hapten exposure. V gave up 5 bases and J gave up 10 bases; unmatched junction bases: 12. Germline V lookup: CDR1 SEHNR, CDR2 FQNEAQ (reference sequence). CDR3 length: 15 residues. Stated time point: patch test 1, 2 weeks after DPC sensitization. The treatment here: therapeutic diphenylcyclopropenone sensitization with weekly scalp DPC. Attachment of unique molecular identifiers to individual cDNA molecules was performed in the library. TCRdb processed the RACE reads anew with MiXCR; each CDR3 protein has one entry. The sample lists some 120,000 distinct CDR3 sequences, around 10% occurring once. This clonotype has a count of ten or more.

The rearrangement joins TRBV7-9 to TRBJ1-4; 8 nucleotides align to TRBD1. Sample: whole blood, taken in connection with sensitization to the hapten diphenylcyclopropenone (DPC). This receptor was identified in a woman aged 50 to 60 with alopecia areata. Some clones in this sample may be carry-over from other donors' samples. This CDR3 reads CASSPTPQGAGKLFF. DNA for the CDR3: TGTGCCAGCAGCCCGACACCCCAGGGGGCAGGAAAACTGTTTTTT.